The T cell receptor (beta chain) under discussion was sequenced for a study of CD8 T cells in Susac syndrome. After extraction with the RNeasy kit, roughly 0.45 to 1 ug of the RNA was reverse transcribed using random hexamers. TCR beta CDR3 was amplified by immunoSEQ covering 54 Vbeta and 13 Jbeta. One entry per CDR3 protein results from TCRdb running MiXCR on the immunoSEQ multiplex PCR reads. The top ten clones hold about 0.25% of a sample with about 80,000 distinct CDR3 sequences, 85% to 95% of them seen once. Trimming removed 8 bases from V and 7 bases from J, with 24 bases in between. The germline gives CDR1 DFQATT, CDR2 SNEGSKA (reference sequence). This CDR3 is 15 amino acids long. CD8+ and CD4+ T cells from blood underwent TCR beta sequencing, which was carried out in a high-throughput format. Bulk CD8+ and CD4+ cells came from magnetic negative isolation; CD8+ TEMRA by FACS.

This clonotype was sampled from a human donor in good health. The specimen sequenced was CD8+ T cells from PBMCs. This sequence joins TRBV20-1 and TRBJ1-5; D may be TRBD1 (6 bases). The CDR3 bases are TGCAGTTCCTCAAACGACAGGTTACGAAGACAGCCCCAGCATTTT. Translating gives CSSSNDRLRRQPQHF.